Following are 25 T cell receptor beta chains from one sample sequenced in a study of blood T cell repertoires in COVID-19. Using immunoSEQ multiplex PCR, the repertoire was profiled, and TCRdb retains in-frame clones only, with some absent. The repertoire consists of 300,000 to 350,000 clones, with more than 70% occurring once and the leading ten covering 3%. The sequencing input was peripheral blood. The receptors were gathered from a man aged 25-45 years with active or convalescent COVID-19.

The chain links TRBV5-1 to TRBJ1-4; D might be TRBD1 (6 bases). This CDR3 is built from 13 residues. Deletions cut 3 bases from V and 10 bases from J, with 13 bases between. Germline V gene sequence: CDR1 SGHRS, CDR2 YFSETQ. The CDR3 DNA reads as TGCGCCAGCAGCTCGGACAGCGGGGGAAAACTGTTTTTT. This sequence encodes CASSSDSGGKLFF.

The chain couples TRBV5-1 to TRBJ2-3; 9 bases map to TRBD2. V lost 7 bases and J lost 3; bases outside the gene matches: 6. Germline CDR1 is SGHRS and CDR2 is YFSETQ. This CDR3 contains 14 residues. Here the CDR3 DNA reads TGCGCCAGCGCCCCTAGCGGGACAACAGATACGCAGTATTTT. It encodes CASAPSGTTDTQYF.

This chain connects TRBV2 to TRBJ1-4; the D is unclear. This CDR3 region has 13 residues. The ends were cut back, 2 bases at V and 11 bases at J, with 12 bases in the middle. Germline CDR1 and CDR2: SNHLY and FYNNEI. The chain's CDR3 is CASSECLYCKLFF. DNA of the CDR3: TGTGCCAGCAGTGAATGTCTATACTGTAAACTGTTTTTT.

J is TRBJ1-5 and V is TRBV19; D not certain. Trimming took 5 bases from V and 5 from J, leaving 10 bases between them. Germline-derived CDR1 and CDR2 are LNHDA and SQIVND (reference sequence). The CDR3 totals 13 residues. Here the CDR3 reads CASSPSRYQPQHF. The CDR3 DNA is TGTGCCAGTAGTCCCAGCAGGTATCAGCCCCAGCATTTT.

This clone showed up just a few times. This chain links TRBV6-5 with TRBJ1-2; D not resolved. V was cut by 7 bases and J by 3 bases, with 15 bases left in between. The length of the CDR3 is 14 residues. The germline gives CDR1 MNHEY, CDR2 SVGAGI. CDR3 amino acids: CASTPRGAYYGYTF. CDR3 nucleotide sequence: TGTGCCAGCACCCCCCGGGGAGCATACTATGGCTACACCTTC.

CDR3 in DNA: TGTGCCAGCAGCTTAGAACCAGGGGCTAGGGAGCTGTTTTTT. Protein sequence: CASSLEPGARELFF. The chain carries TRBV11-2 and TRBJ2-2; tentative D call: TRBD1 (6 bases). Deletions cut 0 bases from V and 9 bases from J, with 11 bases between. The V gene's germline CDR1 is SGHAT and CDR2 FQNNGV. The CDR3 contains 14 residues.

V gene TRBV3-1 (or the pseudogene TRBV3-2) combines with J gene TRBJ1-4; 8 bases line up with TRBD1. This CDR3 contains 17 residues. Germline CDR1 LGHDT, CDR2 YNNKEL (reference sequence). The ends lost 4 bases at V and 0 bases at J; junction bases unmatched: 7. The CDR3 DNA reads TGTGCCAGCAGCCCCCTGGACAGGGTCGCAACTAATGAAAAACTGTTTTTT. This translates into CASSPLDRVATNEKLFF.

This chain links TRBV5-1 with TRBJ2-7; 10 nucleotides match TRBD2. The CDR3 consists of 13 residues. The V segment lost 3 bases and the J segment 6 bases; nucleotides outside the gene matches: 3. CDR1 and CDR2 (germline): SGHRS, YFSETQ. CDR3 protein: CASSSSGSSEQYF. CDR3 sequence (DNA): TGCGCCAGCAGCTCTAGCGGGAGCTCCGAGCAGTACTTC.

V is TRBV23-1 and J is TRBJ2-1; D is perhaps TRBD2 (6 bases). TRBV23-1 is annotated as an ORF whose role is uncertain. The CDR3 consists of 14 residues. The V gene lost 0 bases and the J gene lost 7 bases, with 10 bases spanning the gap. CDR3 in DNA: TGCGCCAGCAGTCAATCGCGGGGTTTTAATGAGCAGTTCTTC. As protein: CASSQSRGFNEQFF.

V is TRBV7-9 and J is TRBJ2-5; 7 bases match TRBD1. The CDR3 has 13 amino acids. CDR1 and CDR2 from the germline V gene are SEHNR and FQNEAQ (reference sequence). J was trimmed by 5 bases and V by 5 bases; bases with no gene match: 5. The CDR3 coding sequence is TGTGCCAGCAGCATGACAGGGATGGAGACCCAGTACTTC. Its translation is CASSMTGMETQYF.

This sequence joins TRBV6-4 and TRBJ1-1, with a possible D match to TRBD1 (5 bases). Trimming stripped 3 bases from V and 4 bases from J, with 9 bases between. CDR1 and CDR2 from the germline V gene are MRHNA and SNTAGT. This CDR3 region has 13 residues. Here the CDR3 DNA reads TGTGCCAGCAGTGAAGGGGCCGGCACTGAAGCTTTCTTT. Encoded protein: CASSEGAGTEAFF.

V is TRBV18 and J is TRBJ1-2; 9 bases match TRBD1. The trim removed 1 base at V and 4 bases at J, leaving 4 bases unmatched. The germline V gene encodes CDR1 KGHSH and CDR2 LQKENI. The CDR3 extends over 15 amino acids. The CDR3 is CASSPQGTGSYGYTF. The CDR3, as DNA: TGTGCCAGCTCACCACAGGGGACAGGGTCCTATGGCTACACCTTC.

The V gene is TRBV7-6, the J gene TRBJ2-7; 8 positions match TRBD2. Looked up from germline, CDR1 is SGHVS and CDR2 is FNYEAQ. The CDR3 is 14 amino acids. J was trimmed by 2 bases and V by 3 bases; bases with no gene match: 3. The CDR3 reads CASSFGSGTYEQYF. The CDR3, as DNA: TGTGCCAGCAGCTTCGGTAGCGGGACCTACGAGCAGTACTTC. The full variable domain, in which reference TRBV7-6 and TRBJ2-7 provide the parts outside the CDR3, is GAGVSQSPRYKVTKRGQDVALRCDPISGHVSLYWYRQALGQGPEFLTYFNYEAQQDKSGLPNDRFSAERPEGSISTLTIQRTEQRDSAMYRCASSFGSGTYEQYFGPGTRLTVT.

J is TRBJ2-7 and V is TRBV5-1; D is possibly TRBD2 (6 bases). Germline assignment: CDR1 SGHRS and CDR2 YFSETQ. This CDR3 is built from 13 residues. Trimming stripped 1 base from V and 6 bases from J, with 11 bases between. Written as DNA, the CDR3 is TGCGCCAGCAGCTTGCAATGGGGAGGCGAGCAGTACTTC. It codes for CASSLQWGGEQYF.

The chain joins TRBV7-3 to TRBJ2-1; D possibly corresponds to TRBD1 (6 bases). Deletions cut 5 bases from V and 2 bases from J, with 22 bases between. The CDR3 is made up of 18 amino acids. Germline CDR1 is SGHTA and CDR2 is FQGTGA. The DNA of the CDR3 is TGTGCCAGCAGCCCACATCGACCCGGGACACCTACCTACAATGAGCAGTTCTTC. This translates into CASSPHRPGTPTYNEQFF. Full variable domain (outside the CDR3, taken from reference TRBV7-3 and TRBJ2-1): GAGVSQTPSNKVTEKGKYVELRCDPISGHTALYWYRQSLGQGPEFLIYFQGTGAADDSGLPNDRFFAVRPEGSVSTLKIQRTERGDSAVYLCASSPHRPGTPTYNEQFFGPGTRLTVL.

A single count supports this clone. The chain couples TRBV30 to TRBJ1-6; 8 bases agree with TRBD1. Germline CDR1 GTSNPN, CDR2 SVGIG (reference sequence). J gave up 10 bases and V 0 bases, and 5 bases lay outside the gene matches. The CDR3 sequence is 14 residues long. CDR3: CAWSVGTGSSPLHF. The CDR3 bases are TGTGCCTGGAGTGTAGGGACAGGAAGCTCACCCCTCCACTTT.

This sequence joins TRBV16 and TRBJ1-1, with D possibly being TRBD1 (5 bases). Germline loops: CDR1 KGHSY, CDR2 FQNENV. Trimming shortened V by 5 bases and J by 1 base, and 11 bases separated the two germline ends. CDR3 size: 14 residues. The CDR3 loop reads CASSSYDRNTEAFF. CDR3 DNA: TGTGCCAGCAGCTCCTACGACAGGAACACTGAAGCTTTCTTT.

This clone was observed a few times. The V call is TRBV24-1, the J call TRBJ1-2; no definite D call. This CDR3 has 13 amino acids. Trimming removed 4 bases from V and 7 bases from J, with 12 bases in between. Germline V gene sequence: CDR1 KGHDR, CDR2 SFDVKD. CDR3 sequence (DNA): TGTGCCACCAGTGACCGGGTCCTCGGTGGCTACACCTTC. It is translated as CATSDRVLGGYTF.

In its sample, this clone was seen a few times. The rearrangement joins TRBV27 to TRBJ1-4, with D maybe TRBD1 (6 bases). V gave up 6 bases and J gave up 7 bases, with 15 bases separating them. Germline V gives CDR1 MNHEY, CDR2 SMNVEV (reference sequence). CDR3 length: 14 amino acids. Written as DNA, the CDR3 is TGTGCCAGCAGGTTGAATCCAGGGGTTGAAAAACTGTTTTTT. Translation gives CASRLNPGVEKLFF.

This chain joins TRBV27 and TRBJ1-2, with TRBD1 as a possible D gene (5 bases). V was clipped by 7 bases and J by 6 bases, with 15 bases between them. Germline CDR1 and CDR2: MNHEY and SMNVEV (reference sequence). The CDR3 spans 13 residues. The CDR3 is CASTRATDNGYTF. CDR3 DNA sequence: TGTGCCAGCACTAGGGCGACGGACAATGGCTACACCTTC.

This clone was seen only once. This chain uses TRBV6-5 with TRBJ2-1; the D gene is possibly TRBD2 (6 bases). The germline gives CDR1 MNHEY, CDR2 SVGAGI. Trimming shortened V by 5 bases and J by 7 bases, and 15 bases separated the two germline ends. This CDR3 comprises 14 residues. CDR3 residues: CASSLTLAGNEQFF. CDR3 nucleotide sequence: TGTGCCAGCAGTCTTACATTGGCGGGGAATGAGCAGTTCTTC.

The chain links TRBV3-1 (or the pseudogene TRBV3-2) to TRBJ2-1, with D maybe TRBD2 (5 bases). Deletions cut 1 base from V and 9 bases from J, with 7 bases between. The CDR3 is 12 amino acids. Germline CDR1 and CDR2: LGHDT and YNNKEL (reference sequence). This chain's CDR3 is CASSQGRGEQFF. Written as DNA, the CDR3 is TGTGCCAGCAGCCAAGGCCGGGGTGAGCAGTTCTTC.

This chain joins TRBV6-5 and TRBJ1-2; 7 bases map to TRBD1. Unmatched junction bases numbered 9, after V lost 11 bases and J lost 0 bases. Looked up from germline, CDR1 is MNHEY and CDR2 is SVGAGI. The CDR3 totals 14 residues. The CDR3 region is CASRTGPSNYGYTF. The CDR3 region has the DNA TGTGCCTCTAGGACAGGCCCCTCTAACTATGGCTACACCTTC.

V gene TRBV29-1 combines with J gene TRBJ2-1; TRBD1 matches at 7 bases. V was pared by 5 bases and J by 12 bases, with 13 bases of the junction left unmatched. Germline V gene sequence: CDR1 SQVTM, CDR2 ANQGSEA. CDR3 length: 13 amino acids. Here the CDR3 DNA reads TGCAGCGTTTTGGGGCAGGGGGAGAAAACGCAGTTCTTC. This translates into CSVLGQGEKTQFF.

The chain is built from TRBV5-5 and TRBJ2-3; D gene uncertain. V was trimmed by 3 bases and J by 2 bases, leaving 7 bases between them. CDR3 length: 13 amino acids. CDR1 SGHKS and CDR2 YYEKEE come from the germline V gene (reference sequence). The CDR3 spells CASSSYITDTQYF. The CDR3 DNA sequence: TGTGCCAGCAGCTCGTACATCACAGATACGCAGTATTTT.